Listed below are T cell receptor beta chains from one sample, sequenced in a study of CXCR4 blockade with PD-1 therapy in pancreatic cancer. The method was immunoSEQ multiplex PCR; TCRdb's version includes in-frame clones alone and lacks a portion of them. Of just over 5,000 clones in the sample, 45% to 60% were seen once. What was sequenced was tumor tissue. The receptor source for this set is a human donor with pancreatic ductal adenocarcinoma. CDR3s include the opening cysteine and the closing phenylalanine or tryptophan. Fields, in order: V gene, D gene, J gene, clone size, CDR3 protein, CDR3 DNA. The D gene is left open where the match is weak. Only part of the rows carry a size: once, few, many, or a class if the clone is expanded.

v_call: TRBV18; d_call: NA; j_call: TRBJ2-3; clone_size: NA; cdr3_aa: CATQGRIADTQYF; cdr3_nt: TGTGCCACCCAGGGACGAATTGCAGATACGCAGTATTTT
v_call: TRBV18; d_call: NA; j_call: TRBJ1-1; clone_size: NA; cdr3_aa: CASSPPGGRMNTEAFF; cdr3_nt: TGTGCCAGCTCACCACCAGGGGGTCGGATGAACACTGAAGCTTTCTTT
v_call: TRBV28; d_call: NA; j_call: TRBJ2-7; clone_size: NA; cdr3_aa: CASSGGTPPREQYF; cdr3_nt: TGTGCCAGCAGTGGAGGGACACCCCCTAGGGAGCAGTACTTC
v_call: TRBV18; d_call: TRBD1; j_call: TRBJ2-3; clone_size: NA; cdr3_aa: CASSPRDRGYTDTQYF; cdr3_nt: TGTGCCAGCTCACCCCGGGACAGGGGTTACACAGATACGCAGTATTTT
v_call: TRBV19; d_call: TRBD1; j_call: TRBJ1-4; clone_size: few; cdr3_aa: CATDRGGNNEKLFF; cdr3_nt: TGTGCCACTGACAGGGGAGGGAATAATGAAAAACTGTTTTTT
v_call: TRBV29-1; d_call: NA; j_call: TRBJ2-1; clone_size: NA; cdr3_aa: CSVEVWGNSNEQFF; cdr3_nt: TGCAGCGTTGAAGTGTGGGGAAATAGCAATGAGCAGTTCTTC
v_call: TRBV29-1; d_call: NA; j_call: TRBJ2-1; clone_size: NA; cdr3_aa: CSVEERRGEQFF; cdr3_nt: TGCAGCGTTGAAGAACGCAGGGGTGAGCAGTTCTTC
v_call: TRBV30; d_call: TRBD1; j_call: TRBJ2-7; clone_size: NA; cdr3_aa: CAWRRQGAYEQYF; cdr3_nt: TGTGCCTGGAGAAGACAGGGTGCTTATGAGCAGTACTTC
v_call: TRBV28; d_call: TRBD2; j_call: TRBJ2-7; clone_size: once; cdr3_aa: CASSLIAGGRNEQYF; cdr3_nt: TGTGCCAGCAGTTTAATTGCGGGAGGGAGGAACGAGCAGTACTTC
v_call: TRBV11-3; d_call: NA; j_call: TRBJ1-4; clone_size: medium-sized; cdr3_aa: CASSPRTAATNEKLFF; cdr3_nt: TGTGCCAGCAGCCCGAGGACAGCTGCAACTAATGAAAAACTGTTTTTT
v_call: TRBV18; d_call: NA; j_call: TRBJ1-5; clone_size: NA; cdr3_aa: CASSPYGVEQPQHF; cdr3_nt: TGTGCCAGCTCACCATATGGGGTGGAACAGCCCCAGCATTTT
v_call: TRBV18; d_call: NA; j_call: TRBJ1-3; clone_size: NA; cdr3_aa: CASSPGLGLSGNTIYF; cdr3_nt: TGTGCCAGCTCACCCGGACTGGGACTCTCTGGAAACACCATATATTTT
v_call: TRBV18; d_call: TRBD1; j_call: TRBJ1-5; clone_size: NA; cdr3_aa: CATRGVSNQPQHF; cdr3_nt: TGTGCCACCAGGGGGGTAAGCAATCAGCCCCAGCATTTT
v_call: TRBV11-3; d_call: NA; j_call: TRBJ1-1; clone_size: medium-sized; cdr3_aa: CASSLNRVGTEAFF; cdr3_nt: TGTGCCAGCAGCTTAAATCGGGTAGGCACTGAAGCTTTCTTT
v_call: TRBV29-1; d_call: NA; j_call: TRBJ1-4; clone_size: NA; cdr3_aa: CSVMAQREELFF; cdr3_nt: TGCAGCGTTATGGCCCAAAGAGAAGAACTGTTTTTT
v_call: TRBV11-3; d_call: NA; j_call: TRBJ2-7; clone_size: few; cdr3_aa: CASSFPAGTRGVEQYF; cdr3_nt: TGTGCCAGCAGCTTCCCAGCCGGGACAAGGGGGGTCGAGCAGTACTTC
v_call: TRBV9; d_call: NA; j_call: TRBJ2-1; clone_size: NA; cdr3_aa: CASSPLDYTNEQFF; cdr3_nt: TGTGCCAGCAGCCCCCTTGACTATACCAATGAGCAGTTCTTC
v_call: TRBV6-8; d_call: NA; j_call: TRBJ1-4; clone_size: NA; cdr3_aa: CASSDGGGQEKLFF; cdr3_nt: TGTGCCAGCAGTGATGGCGGGGGGCAGGAAAAACTGTTTTTT
v_call: TRBV5-1; d_call: TRBD2; j_call: TRBJ2-7; clone_size: NA; cdr3_aa: CASSSGLAVPSEQYF; cdr3_nt: TGCGCCAGCAGCTCGGGACTAGCGGTCCCCTCGGAGCAGTACTTC
v_call: TRBV29-1; d_call: NA; j_call: TRBJ1-2; clone_size: once; cdr3_aa: CSVERVGLHGYTF; cdr3_nt: TGCAGCGTTGAAAGGGTTGGACTCCATGGCTACACCTTC
v_call: TRBV18; d_call: NA; j_call: TRBJ2-5; clone_size: few; cdr3_aa: CASSDQQKTQYF; cdr3_nt: TGTGCCAGCTCGGATCAGCAAAAGACCCAGTACTTC
v_call: TRBV19; d_call: TRBD1; j_call: TRBJ1-2; clone_size: NA; cdr3_aa: CASSLGQGHYGYTF; cdr3_nt: TGTGCCAGTAGTCTCGGACAGGGTCACTATGGCTACACCTTC
v_call: TRBV6-7; d_call: NA; j_call: TRBJ1-1; clone_size: few; cdr3_aa: CASSARYREAFF; cdr3_nt: TGTGCCAGCAGTGCCCGATATCGTGAAGCTTTCTTT
v_call: TRBV30; d_call: NA; j_call: TRBJ1-2; clone_size: NA; cdr3_aa: CAWSGGQGFYGYTF; cdr3_nt: TGTGCCTGGAGCGGGGGGCAGGGGTTCTATGGCTACACCTTC
v_call: TRBV6-8; d_call: NA; j_call: TRBJ2-1; clone_size: NA; cdr3_aa: CAISTRGTNSYNEQFF; cdr3_nt: TGTGCCATCAGTACCAGGGGGACTAACTCCTACAATGAGCAGTTCTTC
v_call: TRBV9; d_call: NA; j_call: TRBJ1-1; clone_size: NA; cdr3_aa: CASSSGQDTEAFF; cdr3_nt: TGTGCCAGCAGCTCGGGCCAAGACACTGAAGCTTTCTTT
v_call: TRBV18; d_call: TRBD2; j_call: TRBJ2-1; clone_size: NA; cdr3_aa: CASSPVGLAGANEQFF; cdr3_nt: TGTGCCAGCTCACCTGTCGGACTAGCGGGAGCCAATGAGCAGTTCTTC
v_call: TRBV19; d_call: NA; j_call: TRBJ1-1; clone_size: NA; cdr3_aa: CASGHAVGNTEAFF; cdr3_nt: TGTGCCAGTGGTCATGCAGTGGGGAACACTGAAGCTTTCTTT
v_call: TRBV18; d_call: NA; j_call: TRBJ1-1; clone_size: NA; cdr3_aa: CASSPMPGTEAFF; cdr3_nt: TGTGCCAGCTCACCAATGCCGGGGACTGAAGCTTTCTTT
v_call: TRBV28; d_call: NA; j_call: TRBJ2-5; clone_size: NA; cdr3_aa: CASSFGAQETQYF; cdr3_nt: TGTGCCAGCAGTTTTGGGGCACAAGAGACCCAGTACTTC
v_call: TRBV9; d_call: TRBD1; j_call: TRBJ2-1; clone_size: few; cdr3_aa: CASSFEWTGMDEQFF; cdr3_nt: TGTGCCAGCAGTTTTGAGTGGACAGGGATGGATGAGCAGTTCTTC
v_call: TRBV6-8; d_call: NA; j_call: TRBJ2-2; clone_size: few; cdr3_aa: CASSYSRGDTGELFF; cdr3_nt: TGTGCCAGCAGTTACTCCCGTGGGGACACCGGGGAGCTGTTTTTT
v_call: TRBV19; d_call: TRBD2; j_call: TRBJ2-1; clone_size: NA; cdr3_aa: CASRVAGGPSYNEQFF; cdr3_nt: TGTGCCAGTAGGGTAGCGGGAGGGCCCTCCTACAATGAGCAGTTCTTC
v_call: TRBV28; d_call: TRBD1; j_call: TRBJ1-1; clone_size: few; cdr3_aa: CASSLPGQVETFF; cdr3_nt: TGTGCCAGCAGTTTACCCGGACAGGTTGAAACTTTCTTT
v_call: TRBV19; d_call: NA; j_call: TRBJ2-7; clone_size: NA; cdr3_aa: CASRKQPSSYEQYF; cdr3_nt: TGTGCCAGTAGGAAACAACCGAGCTCCTACGAGCAGTACTTC
v_call: TRBV30; d_call: TRBD1; j_call: TRBJ2-7; clone_size: NA; cdr3_aa: CAWSSTGGSEQYF; cdr3_nt: TGTGCCTGGAGTTCTACAGGGGGCAGCGAGCAGTACTTC
v_call: TRBV6-8; d_call: NA; j_call: TRBJ1-6; clone_size: few; cdr3_aa: CASSVGSLGASPLHF; cdr3_nt: TGTGCCAGCAGTGTCGGGAGCCTTGGGGCCTCACCCCTCCACTTT
v_call: TRBV9; d_call: NA; j_call: TRBJ2-7; clone_size: NA; cdr3_aa: CASKENRARTYEQYF; cdr3_nt: TGTGCCAGCAAGGAGAACAGGGCCCGTACCTACGAGCAGTACTTC
v_call: TRBV6-4; d_call: TRBD1; j_call: TRBJ2-5; clone_size: few; cdr3_aa: CASSGGTGKETQYF; cdr3_nt: TGTGCCAGCAGTGGAGGGACAGGGAAAGAGACCCAGTACTTC
v_call: TRBV19; d_call: TRBD1; j_call: TRBJ1-2; clone_size: NA; cdr3_aa: CASSIILGTGGLGDGYTF; cdr3_nt: TGTGCCAGTAGTATAATACTCGGAACAGGGGGCCTAGGGGATGGCTACACCTTC
v_call: TRBV19; d_call: TRBD2; j_call: TRBJ2-1; clone_size: NA; cdr3_aa: CASSFGTSPNEQFF; cdr3_nt: TGTGCCAGTAGTTTCGGGACTAGCCCCAATGAGCAGTTCTTC
v_call: TRBV7-6; d_call: TRBD1; j_call: TRBJ2-4; clone_size: few; cdr3_aa: CASSSGTGGLAKNIQYF; cdr3_nt: TGTGCCAGCAGCTCCGGGACAGGGGGCCTGGCCAAAAACATTCAGTACTTC
v_call: TRBV2; d_call: TRBD2; j_call: TRBJ2-5; clone_size: NA; cdr3_aa: CASILAGDQETQYF; cdr3_nt: TGTGCCAGCATACTAGCGGGAGACCAGGAGACCCAGTACTTC
v_call: TRBV11-3; d_call: TRBD1; j_call: TRBJ1-4; clone_size: NA; cdr3_aa: CASSLGAGGGEKLFF; cdr3_nt: TGTGCCAGCAGCTTAGGAGCAGGGGGTGGCGAAAAACTGTTTTTT
v_call: TRBV9; d_call: TRBD1; j_call: TRBJ2-1; clone_size: NA; cdr3_aa: CASSVARQGVGYNEQFF; cdr3_nt: TGTGCCAGCAGCGTAGCCCGACAGGGGGTAGGGTACAATGAGCAGTTCTTC
v_call: TRBV29-1; d_call: NA; j_call: TRBJ2-3; clone_size: few; cdr3_aa: CSVEDYTDTQYF; cdr3_nt: TGCAGCGTTGAGGACTACACAGATACGCAGTATTTT
v_call: TRBV19; d_call: TRBD2; j_call: TRBJ2-3; clone_size: NA; cdr3_aa: CASSIAAGADTQYF; cdr3_nt: TGTGCCAGTAGTATCGCGGCGGGAGCAGATACACAGTATTTT
v_call: TRBV6-8; d_call: NA; j_call: TRBJ2-3; clone_size: NA; cdr3_aa: CASIPDRGDTQYF; cdr3_nt: TGTGCCAGCATCCCTGACCGCGGGGATACGCAGTATTTT
v_call: TRBV19; d_call: NA; j_call: TRBJ2-1; clone_size: NA; cdr3_aa: CASSMANEQFF; cdr3_nt: TGTGCCAGTAGTATGGCCAATGAGCAGTTCTTC
v_call: TRBV19; d_call: NA; j_call: TRBJ2-1; clone_size: NA; cdr3_aa: CASSMDQSSYNEQFF; cdr3_nt: TGTGCCAGTAGTATGGATCAGAGCTCCTACAATGAGCAGTTCTTC
v_call: TRBV11-3; d_call: TRBD2; j_call: TRBJ2-1; clone_size: few; cdr3_aa: CASSFSGRAGNEQFF; cdr3_nt: TGTGCCAGCAGCTTTAGCGGGAGGGCCGGGAATGAGCAGTTCTTC
v_call: TRBV28; d_call: TRBD2; j_call: TRBJ2-2; clone_size: large; cdr3_aa: CASSKGLLMRELFF; cdr3_nt: TGTGCCAGCAGCAAGGGACTACTGATGAGGGAGCTGTTTTTT
v_call: TRBV30; d_call: TRBD2; j_call: TRBJ2-1; clone_size: few; cdr3_aa: CAWASGRGSSYNEQFF; cdr3_nt: TGTGCCTGGGCTAGCGGGAGAGGAAGCTCCTACAATGAGCAGTTCTTC
v_call: TRBV18; d_call: NA; j_call: TRBJ1-1; clone_size: NA; cdr3_aa: CASSLQGALDEAFF; cdr3_nt: TGTGCCAGCTCACTACAGGGTGCCTTAGATGAAGCTTTCTTT
v_call: TRBV18; d_call: TRBD1; j_call: TRBJ2-7; clone_size: NA; cdr3_aa: CASSPGQGPSYEQYF; cdr3_nt: TGTGCCAGCTCACCAGGACAGGGCCCCTCCTACGAGCAGTACTTC
v_call: TRBV30; d_call: NA; j_call: TRBJ2-7; clone_size: NA; cdr3_aa: CAWANVVAAEQYF; cdr3_nt: TGTGCCTGGGCAAATGTGGTAGCTGCCGAGCAGTACTTC
v_call: TRBV9; d_call: NA; j_call: TRBJ1-2; clone_size: few; cdr3_aa: CASSVDPNYGYTF; cdr3_nt: TGTGCCAGCAGCGTAGACCCGAACTATGGCTACACCTTC
v_call: TRBV4-1; d_call: NA; j_call: TRBJ2-1; clone_size: NA; cdr3_aa: CASSPQGGAYNEQFF; cdr3_nt: TGCGCCAGCAGCCCCCAGGGGGGAGCCTACAATGAGCAGTTCTTC